The clone carrying this T cell receptor beta chain appeared a few times. As yet, its antigen is unknown. The CDR3 extends over 14 amino acids. Trimming shortened V by 2 bases and J by 1 base, and 7 bases separated the two germline ends. Germline-derived CDR1 and CDR2 are MNHNS and SASEGT. The authors obtained PBMCs from about 9 ml of fresh peripheral blood. The data were obtained in a study of T cells in Graves' hyperthyroidism and ophthalmopathy. Study at large: Prior to any treatment, at the point of initial diagnosis, peripheral blood was collected. The study, taken as a whole, reports: Most thyroid clonotypes expanded above 0.001 appeared in blood too.

Researchers amplified the TCR beta CDR3 regions from RNA transcripts. First-round RT-PCR of the TCR CDR3 relied on the HTBI primer set. TCRdb independently ran MiXCR on the multiplex PCR reads; one entry per CDR3 protein. The repertoire has hundreds of thousands of distinct CDR3 sequences, roughly 17% of them found once; the top ten carry under 20%. This clonotype originated in a woman aged 18-29 years with Graves' ophthalmopathy. The gene calls are TRBV6-1 and TRBJ2-3; D uncertain. Sequenced material: blood. The CDR3 nucleotides are TGTGCCAGCAGTGAAAGATGGGGCACAGATACGCAGTATTTT. This gives the protein CASSERWGTDTQYF.